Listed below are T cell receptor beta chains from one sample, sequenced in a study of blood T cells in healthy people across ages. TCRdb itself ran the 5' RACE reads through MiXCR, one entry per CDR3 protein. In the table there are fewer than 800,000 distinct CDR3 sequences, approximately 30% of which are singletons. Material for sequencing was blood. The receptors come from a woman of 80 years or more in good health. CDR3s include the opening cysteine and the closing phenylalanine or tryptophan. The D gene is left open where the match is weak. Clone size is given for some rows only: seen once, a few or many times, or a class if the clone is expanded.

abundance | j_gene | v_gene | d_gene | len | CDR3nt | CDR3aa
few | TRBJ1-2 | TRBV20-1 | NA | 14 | TGCAGTGCTACCCGGAGTGGGGGAGGCTATGGCTACACCTTC | CSATRSGGGYGYTF
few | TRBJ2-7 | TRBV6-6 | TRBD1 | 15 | TGTGCCAGCAGAGGCCCGGGACAGGGGGCGGCCGAGCAGTACTTC | CASRGPGQGAAEQYF
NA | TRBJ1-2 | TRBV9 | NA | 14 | TGTGCCAGCAGCCTGGACACGGATAACTATGGCTACACCTTC | CASSLDTDNYGYTF
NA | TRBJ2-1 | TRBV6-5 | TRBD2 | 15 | TGTGCCAGCAGCAGGACTAGCGGGAGCTGGGATGAGCAGTTCTTC | CASSRTSGSWDEQFF
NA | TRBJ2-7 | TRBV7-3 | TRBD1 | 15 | TGTGCCAGCAGCTCAACAGGGGGCTCCTACAATGAGCAGTACTTC | CASSSTGGSYNEQYF
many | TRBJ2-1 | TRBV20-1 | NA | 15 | TGCAGTGCTAGAGCAGGGGCTAGCGGTTACAATGAGCAGTTCTTC | CSARAGASGYNEQFF
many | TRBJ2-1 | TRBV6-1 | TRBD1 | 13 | TGTGCCAGCAGCCGGGACAGACAAAATGAGCAGTTCTTC | CASSRDRQNEQFF
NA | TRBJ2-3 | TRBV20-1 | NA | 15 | TGCAGTGCTAGAGATAGGACTCCCCCCGGGGATACGCAGTATTTT | CSARDRTPPGDTQYF
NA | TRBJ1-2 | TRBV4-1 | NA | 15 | TGCGCCAGCGGCCAAAATATAGGGAGGGACTATGGCTACACCTTC | CASGQNIGRDYGYTF
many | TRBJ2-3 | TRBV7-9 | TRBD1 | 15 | TGTGCCAGCGGCCGCGACAGGGGATATGCAGATACGCAGTATTTT | CASGRDRGYADTQYF
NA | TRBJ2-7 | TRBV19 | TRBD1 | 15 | TGTGCCAGTAGTTCTACCGGGACAGGGTTCAACGAGCAGTACTTC | CASSSTGTGFNEQYF
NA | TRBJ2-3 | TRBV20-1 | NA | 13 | TGCAGTGCTACAGGGGCCCTCACAGATACGCAGTATTTT | CSATGALTDTQYF
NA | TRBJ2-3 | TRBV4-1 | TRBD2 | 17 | TGCGCCAGCAGCCAAGCGGGCCTAGCGGAACCTACAGATACGCAGTATTTT | CASSQAGLAEPTDTQYF
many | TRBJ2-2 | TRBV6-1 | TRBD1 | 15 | TGTGCCCACTGCAGGGACAGGGGGAGCACCGGGGAGCTGTTTTTT | CAHCRDRGSTGELFF
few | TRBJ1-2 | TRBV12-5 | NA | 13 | TGTGCTAGTGGTTTAGACGGGAACGGAGGCTACACCTTC | CASGLDGNGGYTF
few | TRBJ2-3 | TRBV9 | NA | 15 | TGTGCCAGCAGCGTAGCTGTCCAGAACGGAGCTACGCAGTATTTT | CASSVAVQNGATQYF
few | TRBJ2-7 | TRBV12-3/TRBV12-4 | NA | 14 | TGTGCCAGCAGTCTCCTTCGCCCCTACAATGAGCAGTACTTC | CASSLLRPYNEQYF
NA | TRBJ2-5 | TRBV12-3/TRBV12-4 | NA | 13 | TGTGCCAGCAGTTCCGGGACTTTGGAGACCCAGTACTTC | CASSSGTLETQYF
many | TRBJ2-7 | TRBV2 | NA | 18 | TGTGCCAGCAGTGAAGCGCTTCTTAGGGACGTCGGGTTGTACGAGCAGTACTTC | CASSEALLRDVGLYEQYF
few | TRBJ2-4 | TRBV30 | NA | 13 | TGTGCCGTCCGGGGCCTAGCCAAAAACATTCAGTACTTC | CAVRGLAKNIQYF
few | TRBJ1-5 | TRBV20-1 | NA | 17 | TGCAGTGCTAGAGATCGGGGGGAACCCTATAGCAATCAGCCCCAGCATTTT | CSARDRGEPYSNQPQHF
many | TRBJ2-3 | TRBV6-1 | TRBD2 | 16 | TGTGCCAGCAGCGTCTATAGCGGGGGAACCACAGATACGCAGTATTTT | CASSVYSGGTTDTQYF
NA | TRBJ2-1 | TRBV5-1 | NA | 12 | TGCGCCAGCAGCTGGCCAGGTAATGAGCAGTTCTTC | CASSWPGNEQFF
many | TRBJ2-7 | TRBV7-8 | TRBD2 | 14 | TGTGCCAGCAGCTTAGGCGGGGGGCCGGGGGAGCAGTACTTC | CASSLGGGPGEQYF
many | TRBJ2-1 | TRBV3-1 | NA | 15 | TGTGCCAGCAGCCCCGGACCAGAGAGGGGCAATGAGCAGTTCTTC | CASSPGPERGNEQFF
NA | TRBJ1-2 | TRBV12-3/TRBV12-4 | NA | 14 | TGTGCCAGCAGCCTGGGGTCGCAGGGCTATGGCTACACCTTC | CASSLGSQGYGYTF
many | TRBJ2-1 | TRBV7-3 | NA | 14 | TGTGCCAGCAGCTTCGATGGAGGGGTTAATGAGCAGTTCTTC | CASSFDGGVNEQFF
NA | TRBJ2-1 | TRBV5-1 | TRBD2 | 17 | TGCGCCAGCAGCTTGTGGGGGGCGGGACTAGACTACAATGAGCAGTTCTTC | CASSLWGAGLDYNEQFF
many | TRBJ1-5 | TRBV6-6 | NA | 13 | TGTGCCAGCAGAGTGGGGGATCATCAGCCCCAGCATTTT | CASRVGDHQPQHF
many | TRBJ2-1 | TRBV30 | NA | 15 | TGTGCCTGGAGTTCGGACAGTTTCTCCTACAATGAGCAGTTCTTC | CAWSSDSFSYNEQFF
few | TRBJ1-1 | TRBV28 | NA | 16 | TGTGCCAGCAGTTTACCAGGGCTTACAAGAGATGCTGAAGCTTTCTTT | CASSLPGLTRDAEAFF
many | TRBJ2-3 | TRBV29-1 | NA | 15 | TGCAGCGTAGTCGGCACCCGGGGGGCCACAGATACGCAGTATTTT | CSVVGTRGATDTQYF
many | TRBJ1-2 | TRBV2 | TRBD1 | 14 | TGTGCCAGCAGTTTCGGGACAGGGCTGGCTGGCTACACCTTC | CASSFGTGLAGYTF
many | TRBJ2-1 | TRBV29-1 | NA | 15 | TGCAGCGTTGAAGATCTGGGGCGGGGATACAATGAGCAGTTCTTC | CSVEDLGRGYNEQFF
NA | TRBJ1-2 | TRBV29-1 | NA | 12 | TGCAGCGTTGCGTACGGAAACTATGGCTACACCTTC | CSVAYGNYGYTF
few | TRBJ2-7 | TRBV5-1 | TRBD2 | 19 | TGCGCCAGCAGCTTGGAAGCGGGGCTAGCGGGGGGGCATAGGGGTGAGCAGTACTTC | CASSLEAGLAGGHRGEQYF
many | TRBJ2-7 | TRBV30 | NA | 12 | TGTGCCTGGAGTGGACGAGAATCCGAGCAGTACTTC | CAWSGRESEQYF
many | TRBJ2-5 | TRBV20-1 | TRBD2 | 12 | TGCAGTGGCAAGGGACTACAAGAGACCCAGTACTTC | CSGKGLQETQYF
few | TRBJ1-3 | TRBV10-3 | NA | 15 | TGTGCCATGTCGGGGGAATTACTCTCTGGAAACACCATATATTTT | CAMSGELLSGNTIYF
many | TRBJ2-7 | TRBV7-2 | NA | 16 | TGTGCCAGCAGCTTAGTAGCGGACCCGCAGGGCTACGAGCAGTACTTC | CASSLVADPQGYEQYF
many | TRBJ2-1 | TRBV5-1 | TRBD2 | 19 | TGCGCCAGCAGCTTGGCCGCGGTAATAGCGGGGGGGCCAGGTAATGAGCAGTTCTTC | CASSLAAVIAGGPGNEQFF